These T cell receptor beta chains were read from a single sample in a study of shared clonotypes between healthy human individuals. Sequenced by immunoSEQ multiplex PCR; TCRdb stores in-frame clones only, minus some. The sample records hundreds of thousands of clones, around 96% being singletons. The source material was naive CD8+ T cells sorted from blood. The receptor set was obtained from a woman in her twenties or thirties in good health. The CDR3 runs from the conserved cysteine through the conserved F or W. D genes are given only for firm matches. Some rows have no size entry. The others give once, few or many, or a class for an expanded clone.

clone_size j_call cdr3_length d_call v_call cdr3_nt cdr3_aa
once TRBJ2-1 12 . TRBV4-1 TGCGCCAGCAGCCAAGGGGGCTATGAGCAGTTCTTC CASSQGGYEQFF
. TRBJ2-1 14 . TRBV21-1 TGTGCCAGCAGCAAGGACCGGGAGGGCAATGAGCAGTTCTTC CASSKDREGNEQFF
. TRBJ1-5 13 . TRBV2 TGTGCCAGCAGTGAAAGGATTAATCAGCCCCAGCATTTT CASSERINQPQHF
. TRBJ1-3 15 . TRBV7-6 TGTGCCAGCAGCTTAAGCCAGTTCTCTGGAAACACCATATATTTT CASSLSQFSGNTIYF
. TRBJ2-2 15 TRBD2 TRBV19 TGTGCCAGTAGTATTTGGACTAGTACGCCCGGGGAGCTGTTTTTT CASSIWTSTPGELFF
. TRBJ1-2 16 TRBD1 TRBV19 TGTGCCAGTAGTATACTGACAGGGGTACAGATGGATGGCTACACCTTC CASSILTGVQMDGYTF
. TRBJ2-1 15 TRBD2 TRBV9 TGTGCCAGCAGCCTACTAGCGGGAGCTATAAATGAGCAGTTCTTC CASSLLAGAINEQFF
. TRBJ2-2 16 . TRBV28 TGTGCCAGCAGTTTAATTTGGGTGTCGAACACCGGGGAGCTGTTTTTT CASSLIWVSNTGELFF
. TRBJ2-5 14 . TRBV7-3 TGTGCCAGCAGCTCCGCCCCGGGCCAAGAGACCCAGTACTTC CASSSAPGQETQYF
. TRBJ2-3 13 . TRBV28 TGTGCCAGCAGTTTATCGCGGTGGGATACGCAGTATTTT CASSLSRWDTQYF
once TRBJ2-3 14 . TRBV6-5 TGTGCCAGCTCTCGAGGGATCGGGGGAGATACGCAGTATTTT CASSRGIGGDTQYF
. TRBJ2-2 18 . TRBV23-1 TGCGCCAGCAGTCCACCCGGGACCGGATTGGAGAACACCGGGGAGCTGTTTTTT CASSPPGTGLENTGELFF
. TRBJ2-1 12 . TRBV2 TGTGCCAGCAGTGAAAATAGGAATGAGCAGTTCTTC CASSENRNEQFF
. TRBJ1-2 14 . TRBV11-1 TGTGCCAGCAGCCCCGCGGCAGGGGTTGGTGGCTACACCTTC CASSPAAGVGGYTF
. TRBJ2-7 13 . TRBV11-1 TGTGCCAGCAGCTTAGCGGGAGTCCACGAGCAGTACTTC CASSLAGVHEQYF
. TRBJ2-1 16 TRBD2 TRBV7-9 TGTGCCAGCAGCTTAAGCGGGAGCGGGGCCTACAATGAGCAGTTCTTC CASSLSGSGAYNEQFF
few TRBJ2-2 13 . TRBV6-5 TGTGCCAGCAGTTACACCCCTAACGGGGAGCTGTTTTTT CASSYTPNGELFF
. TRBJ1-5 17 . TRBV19 TGTGCCAGTAGTCTTGGGTTGGTCCCCTCGGGCAATCAGCCCCAGCATTTT CASSLGLVPSGNQPQHF
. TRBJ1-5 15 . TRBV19 TGTGCCAGTAGTATTGGAGGCCATAGCAATCAGCCCCAGCATTTT CASSIGGHSNQPQHF
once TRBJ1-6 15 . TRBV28 TGTGCCAGCAGTTCTCTTGTTGGTGGTAATTCACCCCTCCACTTT CASSSLVGGNSPLHF
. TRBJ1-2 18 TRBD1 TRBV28 TGTGCCAGCAGTTTATCTTCAGGACAGGGGGCAGGATTAGCTGGCTACACCTTC CASSLSSGQGAGLAGYTF
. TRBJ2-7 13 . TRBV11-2 TGTGCCAGCCGGCACAGGGGGGGCTACGAGCAGTACTTC CASRHRGGYEQYF
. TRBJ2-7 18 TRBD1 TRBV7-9 TGTGCCAGCAGCCCCTCCCAAGTGACAGGGCAATACGTTTACGAGCAGTACTTC CASSPSQVTGQYVYEQYF
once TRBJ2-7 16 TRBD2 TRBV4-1 TGCGCCAGCAGTCTAGCTCAGGGCGGGGGGGTCTACGAGCAGTACTTC CASSLAQGGGVYEQYF
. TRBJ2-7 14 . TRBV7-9 TGTGCCAGCAGCTCGGAGGGGCACTCCTACGAGCAGTACTTC CASSSEGHSYEQYF
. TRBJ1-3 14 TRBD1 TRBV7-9 TGTGCCAGCAGCCCGCGGGACAGGGGGCACACCATATATTTT CASSPRDRGHTIYF
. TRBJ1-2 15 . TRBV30 TGTGCCTGGAGTGTATGGGAGGGATCTAGCTATGGCTACACCTTC CAWSVWEGSSYGYTF
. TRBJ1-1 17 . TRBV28 TGTGCCAGCAGTTTATTGGCAGGAAGAACTATGAACACTGAAGCTTTCTTT CASSLLAGRTMNTEAFF
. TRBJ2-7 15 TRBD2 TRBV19 TGTGCCAGTAGTATACAGCTAGCGGGATCTAACGAGCAGTACTTC CASSIQLAGSNEQYF
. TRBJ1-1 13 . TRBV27 TGTGCCAGCAAGGCTAGCCCGAACACTGAAGCTTTCTTT CASKASPNTEAFF
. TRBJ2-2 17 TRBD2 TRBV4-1 TGCGCCAGCAGCCCCAGGCCCGGGAGGAGCAATACCGGGGAGCTGTTTTTT CASSPRPGRSNTGELFF
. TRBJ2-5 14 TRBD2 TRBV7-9 TGTGCCAGCAGCCAAAGCGGGAGGCAAGAGACCCAGTACTTC CASSQSGRQETQYF
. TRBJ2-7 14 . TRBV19 TGTGCCAGTAGTGGCAGAGCCATGTTCTACGAGCAGTACTTC CASSGRAMFYEQYF
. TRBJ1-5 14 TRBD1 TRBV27 TGTGCCAGCAGTTCGGACAGGGACAATCAGCCCCAGCATTTT CASSSDRDNQPQHF
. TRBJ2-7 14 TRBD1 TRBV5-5 TGTGCCAGCAGCTTGGGGACAGGGTTCTACGAGCAGTACTTC CASSLGTGFYEQYF
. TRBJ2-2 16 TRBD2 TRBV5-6 TGTGCCAGCAGTTGGGGATTAGCGGGAGGCACCGGGGAGCTGTTTTTT CASSWGLAGGTGELFF